These 27 T cell receptor beta chains were all obtained from the same sample, sequenced in a study of blood T cell repertoires in COVID-19. The data were produced by immunoSEQ multiplex PCR, yet TCRdb's version contains in-frame clones alone and is incomplete. The sample carries about 200,000 clones, approximately 86% recorded once. The sample taken for sequencing was PBMCs or T cells enriched from blood (not recorded which). Source of these receptors: a woman aged 55-70 years with acute COVID-19.

This chain links TRBV2 with TRBJ2-1; D may be TRBD2 (5 bases). The CDR3 length is 15 residues. Germline loops: CDR1 SNHLY, CDR2 FYNNEI. Trimming cost V 5 bases and J 3 bases, with 14 bases left between them. This CDR3 reads CASSTFGVGYNEQFF. The CDR3 nucleotides read TGTGCCAGCAGTACTTTCGGGGTGGGCTACAATGAGCAGTTCTTC.

The chain links TRBV11-2 to TRBJ1-1; a weak D match, TRBD1 (5 bases). V was pared by 5 bases and J by 11 bases, with 18 bases between. Germline assignment: CDR1 SGHAT and CDR2 FQNNGV. This CDR3 has 13 amino acids. The chain's CDR3 is CASSPLRAGQAFF. The CDR3 DNA sequence: TGTGCCAGCAGCCCCCTTAGGGCAGGGCAGGCTTTCTTT. Supplemented by reference TRBV11-2 and TRBJ1-1, the full variable domain reads EAGVAQSPRYKIIEKRQSVAFWCNPISGHATLYWYQQILGQGPKLLIQFQNNGVVDDSQLPKDRFSAERLKGVDSTLKIQPAKLEDSAVYLCASSPLRAGQAFFGQGTRLTVV.

This sequence joins TRBV9 and TRBJ2-7; the D gene is possibly TRBD2 (7 bases). The length of the CDR3 is 15 residues. Germline CDR1 SGDLS, CDR2 YYNGEE. V gave up 0 bases and J gave up 6 bases, with 16 bases separating them. This CDR3 is CASSVEGGRNGEQYF. The CDR3 nucleotides are TGTGCCAGCAGCGTAGAGGGGGGGAGGAATGGCGAGCAGTACTTC.

This chain uses TRBV5-4 with TRBJ2-1; TRBD2 matches 7 bases. Germline CDR1 is SGHNT and CDR2 is YYREEE (reference sequence). Germline trimming cut 0 bases from V and 15 bases from J; bases unmatched to any gene: 3. The CDR3 length is 11 residues. The CDR3 DNA reads as TGTGCCAGCAGCTTGGCGGGGGAGGGGTTCTTC. This sequence encodes CASSLAGEGFF.

This sequence joins TRBV19 and TRBJ2-5; no firm D call. Germline loops: CDR1 LNHDA, CDR2 SQIVND (reference sequence). Trimming shortened V by 1 base and J by 13 bases, and 16 bases separated the two germline ends. The CDR3 is made up of 13 amino acids. CDR3 in amino acids: CASSIGVTNRPYF. CDR3 DNA: TGTGCCAGTAGTATAGGAGTGACAAACCGCCCGTACTTC.

This rearrangement joins TRBV5-1 to TRBJ1-2; D gene uncertain. CDR1 and CDR2 from the germline V gene are SGHRS and YFSETQ. V was cut by 1 base and J by 0 bases, with 7 bases left in between. This CDR3 is built from 14 residues. The CDR3 DNA reads TGCGCCAGCAGCTTGTCAGGCTCTAACTATGGCTACACCTTC. Protein sequence: CASSLSGSNYGYTF.

This clone was recorded once. The chain joins TRBV9 to TRBJ2-1; tentatively, D is TRBD2 (6 bases). V lost 4 bases and J lost 10, with 18 bases in between. The CDR3 has 14 amino acids. Germline values: CDR1 SGDLS, CDR2 YYNGEE. CDR3: CASSPPGTRREQFF. The CDR3, as DNA: TGTGCCAGCAGCCCACCCGGGACTCGGCGAGAGCAGTTCTTC.

The chain joins TRBV7-9 to TRBJ1-1; D remains unclear. CDR1 and CDR2 (germline): SEHNR, FQNEAQ (reference sequence). With 3 bases removed from V and 7 bases from J, the gap between germline ends came to 9 bases. This CDR3 comprises 12 residues. DNA of the CDR3: TGTGCCAGCAGCTTGGGCAGGCGTGAAGCTTTCTTT. Amino acids: CASSLGRREAFF.

The genes are TRBV20-1 and TRBJ2-5; D perhaps matches TRBD2 (6 bases). V shed 3 bases and J shed 5 bases, with 13 bases lying between them. CDR1 DFQATT and CDR2 SNEGSKA come from the germline V gene (reference sequence). The CDR3 sequence is 13 residues long. Here the CDR3 DNA reads TGCAGTGCTAGTGGACTACCCTTGGAGACCCAGTACTTC. Translation: CSASGLPLETQYF.

This clone has more than one count but fewer than ten. The rearrangement links TRBV30 to TRBJ1-6, with TRBD1 matching over 9 bases. CDR1 is GTSNPN and CDR2 is SVGIG in the germline V gene (reference sequence). The CDR3 totals 14 residues. The ends lost 5 bases at V and 7 bases at J; junction bases unmatched: 6. CDR3 in amino acids: CAWGTGTGNSPLHF. The CDR3 coding sequence is TGTGCCTGGGGAACCGGGACAGGGAATTCACCCCTCCACTTT.

This chain connects TRBV4-3 to TRBJ2-1, with 11 bases lining up with TRBD1. Trimming cost V 0 bases and J 7 bases; bases outside gene matches: 8. The CDR3 totals 17 residues. Germline-derived CDR1 and CDR2 are LGHNA and YSLEER. In DNA form, the CDR3 reads TGCGCCAGCAGCCAAGATTGGGCGGGACAGGGGGGTAATGAGCAGTTCTTC. It specifies CASSQDWAGQGGNEQFF.

The J gene is TRBJ1-1, the V gene TRBV19, with 7 bases identical to TRBD1. CDR1 is LNHDA, CDR2 SQIVND, per germline (reference sequence). This CDR3 region has 15 residues. V gave up 6 bases and J gave up 0 bases; unmatched junction bases: 7. CDR3 in DNA: TGTGCCAGTAGCAGATGGGGACAGATGAACACTGAAGCTTTCTTT. Its protein is CASSRWGQMNTEAFF.

The chain has TRBV30 and TRBJ1-1, with TRBD1 matching 7 bases. Looked up from germline, CDR1 is GTSNPN and CDR2 is SVGIG (reference sequence). J lost 1 base, V lost 0 bases, and 11 bases had no gene match. There are 17 residues in the CDR3. CDR3 DNA: TGTGCCTGGAGTGTAAGGGGACAGCCAGCCGGGAACACTGAAGCTTTCTTT. This encodes CAWSVRGQPAGNTEAFF.

V and J are TRBV9 and TRBJ2-3; 10 positions match TRBD2. CDR1 and CDR2 (germline): SGDLS, YYNGEE. V gave up 2 bases and J gave up 3 bases; unmatched junction bases: 3. The CDR3 is 15 amino acids. CDR3 nucleotides: TGTGCCAGCAGCGTGCTAGCGGGGGTGACAGATACGCAGTATTTT. Protein product: CASSVLAGVTDTQYF.

The chain employs TRBV20-1 and TRBJ1-1; TRBD1 agrees at 7 bases. V dropped 3 bases and J dropped 4; count of bases not matched to a gene: 14. Germline values: CDR1 DFQATT, CDR2 SNEGSKA (reference sequence). The CDR3 length is 16 residues. The CDR3 region has the DNA TGCAGTGCTAGTAGGGGCAGGGGGTTTCGGAGCACTGAAGCTTTCTTT. This encodes CSASRGRGFRSTEAFF.

The CDR3 region has the DNA TGTGCCAGCAGCTTTTCGGGGTACAATGAGCAGTTCTTC. This codes for CASSFSGYNEQFF. The J gene is TRBJ2-1, the V gene TRBV7-8; TRBD2 might be the D (5 bases). This CDR3 contains 13 residues. Germline lookup yields CDR1 SGHVS and CDR2 FQNEAQ. V was shortened by 3 bases and J by 4 bases, with 7 bases between the two germline ends.

The count of this clone is one. This chain uses TRBV11-2 with TRBJ2-1, with D uncertain. V was trimmed by 3 bases and J by 5 bases, leaving 14 bases between them. This CDR3 is built from 15 residues. CDR1 and CDR2 from the germline V gene are SGHAT and FQNNGV. The CDR3 loop reads CASSFGQNLDNEQFF. DNA for the CDR3: TGTGCCAGCAGCTTTGGCCAGAATTTGGACAATGAGCAGTTCTTC.

The gene calls are TRBV27 and TRBJ2-5; perhaps TRBD2 as D (6 bases). Deletions cut 3 bases from V and 4 bases from J, with 12 bases between. The germline gives CDR1 MNHEY, CDR2 SMNVEV (reference sequence). This CDR3 contains 14 residues. The CDR3 region is CASSFNGGGETQYF. The CDR3, as DNA: TGTGCCAGCAGTTTCAACGGGGGTGGAGAGACCCAGTACTTC.

The J gene is TRBJ1-5, the V gene TRBV7-9, with TRBD1 as a possible D gene (5 bases). V was trimmed by 5 bases and J by 4 bases, leaving 12 bases between them. Germline loops: CDR1 SEHNR, CDR2 FQNEAQ (reference sequence). The CDR3 contains 14 residues. The CDR3 DNA is TGTGCCAGCAGCCGGGCGGGGGGGAATCAGCCCCAGCATTTT. Amino acid sequence: CASSRAGGNQPQHF.

The chain recombines TRBV24-1 with TRBJ2-2; 13 bases fit TRBD2. Germline loops: CDR1 KGHDR, CDR2 SFDVKD. The CDR3 runs to 14 residues. V dropped 7 bases and J dropped 6; count of bases not matched to a gene: 1. CDR3 sequence reads: CATSGLAGAGELFF. In DNA, the CDR3 is TGTGCCACCAGCGGACTAGCGGGAGCCGGGGAGCTGTTTTTT.

This chain uses TRBV25-1 with TRBJ2-7; D is ambiguous. This CDR3 is built from 11 residues. Trimming took off 5 bases at V and 7 bases at J, with 9 bases between the two ends. Per germline, CDR1 MGHDK and CDR2 SYGVNS. CDR3 coding DNA: TGTGCCAGCAGTTGGGCTTGGGAGCAGTACTTC. Amino acid sequence: CASSWAWEQYF.

V usage is TRBV18 and J usage is TRBJ1-1; possible D gene TRBD1, 5 bases. The germline V gene encodes CDR1 KGHSH and CDR2 LQKENI. CDR3 length equals 14 residues. V dropped 0 bases and J dropped 6 bases, with 11 bases sitting between them. CDR3: CASSPPGLGAEAFF. The CDR3, as DNA: TGTGCCAGCTCACCACCGGGGTTAGGGGCTGAAGCTTTCTTT.

The rearrangement links TRBV4-3 to TRBJ1-6; 8 bases map to TRBD1. The J segment lost 10 bases and the V segment lost 1 base, leaving 6 bases of the junction unmatched. CDR1 and CDR2 (germline): LGHNA, YSLEER. The CDR3 covers 15 residues. The CDR3 sequence: CASSQVLTGESPLHF. CDR3 bases: TGCGCCAGCAGCCAAGTTTTGACAGGGGAATCACCCCTCCACTTT.

This clone appeared once. This chain connects TRBV30 to TRBJ1-3; D remains ambiguous. Germline loops: CDR1 GTSNPN, CDR2 SVGIG (reference sequence). The germline V and J ends were trimmed by 5 bases and 0 bases, with 17 bases remaining between them. There are 16 residues in the CDR3. The CDR3 DNA follows: TGTGCCTGGGACCGGCGGGTGGCCGGCTCTGGAAACACCATATATTTT. As protein: CAWDRRVAGSGNTIYF.

This rearrangement joins TRBV6-2 or TRBV6-3 to TRBJ1-6; no definite D call. CDR3 length: 15 amino acids. Germline-derived CDR1 and CDR2 are MNHEY and SVGEGT. The ends were cut back, 2 bases at V and 6 bases at J, with 11 bases in the middle. The CDR3 DNA is TGTGCCAGCAGTTACGAGCTGCTGAGTAATTCACCCCTCCACTTT. Translation gives CASSYELLSNSPLHF.

V usage is TRBV18 and J usage is TRBJ1-2; no clear D gene. Trimming removed 3 bases at V and 0 bases at J, with 8 bases between. CDR1 and CDR2 (germline): KGHSH, LQKENI. This CDR3 has 14 amino acids. The chain's CDR3 is CASSPDLSNYGYTF. CDR3 nucleotide sequence: TGTGCCAGCTCACCCGATCTATCTAACTATGGCTACACCTTC. The full variable domain, completed using reference TRBV18 and TRBJ1-2, is NAGVMQNPRHLVRRRGQEARLRCSPMKGHSHVYWYRQLPEEGLKFMVYLQKENIIDESGMPKERFSAEFPKEGPSILRIQQVVRGDSAAYFCASSPDLSNYGYTFGSGTRLTVV.

As regards this clone: Other nucleotide sequences from this sample produce the same CDR3. The gene calls are TRBV7-2 and TRBJ2-5; D is unclear. The CDR3 is 12 amino acids. Germline V gives CDR1 SGHTA, CDR2 FQGNSA. V was clipped by 5 bases and J by 0 bases, with 4 bases between them. CDR3: CASSPYQETQYF. The CDR3 DNA reads TGTGCCAGCAGCCCCTACCAAGAGACCCAGTACTTC.